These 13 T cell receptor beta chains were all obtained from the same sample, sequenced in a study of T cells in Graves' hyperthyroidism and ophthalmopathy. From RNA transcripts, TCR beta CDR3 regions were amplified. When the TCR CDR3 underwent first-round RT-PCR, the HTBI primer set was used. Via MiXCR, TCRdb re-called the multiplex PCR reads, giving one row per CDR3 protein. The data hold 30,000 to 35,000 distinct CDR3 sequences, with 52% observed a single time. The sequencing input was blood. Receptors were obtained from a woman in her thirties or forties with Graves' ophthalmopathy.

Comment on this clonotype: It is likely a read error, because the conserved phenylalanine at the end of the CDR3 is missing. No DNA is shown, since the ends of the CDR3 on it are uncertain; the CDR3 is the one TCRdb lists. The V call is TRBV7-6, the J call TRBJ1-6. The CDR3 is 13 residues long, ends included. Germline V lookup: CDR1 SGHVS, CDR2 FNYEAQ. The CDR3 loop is CASRDPYNSPLQS.

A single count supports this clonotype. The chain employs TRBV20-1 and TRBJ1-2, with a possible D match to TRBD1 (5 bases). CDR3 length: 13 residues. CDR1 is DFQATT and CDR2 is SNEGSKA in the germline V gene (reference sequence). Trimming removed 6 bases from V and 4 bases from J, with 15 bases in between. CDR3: CSAPRAGGYGYTF. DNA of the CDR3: TGCAGTGCCCCCCGTGCCGGGGGCTATGGCTACACCTTC.

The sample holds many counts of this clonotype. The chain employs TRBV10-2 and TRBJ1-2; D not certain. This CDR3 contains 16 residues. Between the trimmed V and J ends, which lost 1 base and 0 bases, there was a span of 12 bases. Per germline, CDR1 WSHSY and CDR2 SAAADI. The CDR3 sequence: CASSEFGQRPNYGYTF. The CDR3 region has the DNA TGCGCCAGCAGTGAGTTTGGCCAGCGCCCTAACTATGGCTACACCTTC.

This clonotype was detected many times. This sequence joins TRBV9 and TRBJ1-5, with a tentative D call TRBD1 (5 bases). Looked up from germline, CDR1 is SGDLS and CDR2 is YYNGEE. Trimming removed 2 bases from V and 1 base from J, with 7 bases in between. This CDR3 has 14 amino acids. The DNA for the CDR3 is TGTGCCAGCAGCGTTTCAGGGAGCAATCAGCCCCAGCATTTT. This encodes CASSVSGSNQPQHF.

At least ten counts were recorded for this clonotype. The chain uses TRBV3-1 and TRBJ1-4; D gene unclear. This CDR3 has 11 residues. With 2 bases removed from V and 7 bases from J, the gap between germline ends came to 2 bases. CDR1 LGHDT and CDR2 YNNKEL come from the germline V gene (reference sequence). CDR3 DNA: TGTGCCAGCAGCCAAAGTGAAAAACTGTTTTTT. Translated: CASSQSEKLFF.

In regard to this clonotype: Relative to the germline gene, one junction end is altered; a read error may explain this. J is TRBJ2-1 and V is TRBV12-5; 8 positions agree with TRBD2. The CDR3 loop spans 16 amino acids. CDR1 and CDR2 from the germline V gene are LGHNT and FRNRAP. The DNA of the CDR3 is TGTGCTGGTGGTTTGGTACGAACGGGAGGGGACAATGAGCAGCTCTTC. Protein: CAGGLVRTGGDNEQLF.

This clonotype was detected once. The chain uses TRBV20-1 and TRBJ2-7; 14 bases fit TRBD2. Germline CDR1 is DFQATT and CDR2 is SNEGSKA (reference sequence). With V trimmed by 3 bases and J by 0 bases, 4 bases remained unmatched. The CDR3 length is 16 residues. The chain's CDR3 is CSASGLAGGNSYEQYF. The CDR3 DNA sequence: TGCAGTGCTAGCGGACTAGCGGGGGGCAACTCCTACGAGCAGTACTTC.

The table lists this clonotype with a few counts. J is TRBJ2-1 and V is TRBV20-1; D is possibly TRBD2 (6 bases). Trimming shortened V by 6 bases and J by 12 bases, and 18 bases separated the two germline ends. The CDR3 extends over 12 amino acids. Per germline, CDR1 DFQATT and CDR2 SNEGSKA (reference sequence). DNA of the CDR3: TGCAGTGCCCTAAGGGCGGGGTGGGGGCAGTTCTTC. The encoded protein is CSALRAGWGQFF.

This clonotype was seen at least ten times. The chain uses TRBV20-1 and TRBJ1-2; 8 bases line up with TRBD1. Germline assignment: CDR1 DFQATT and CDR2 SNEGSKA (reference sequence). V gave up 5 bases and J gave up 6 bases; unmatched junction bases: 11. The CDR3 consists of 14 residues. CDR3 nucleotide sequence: TGCAGTGCTGCCACCCGGACAGGGAGAGATGGCTACACCTTC. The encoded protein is CSAATRTGRDGYTF.

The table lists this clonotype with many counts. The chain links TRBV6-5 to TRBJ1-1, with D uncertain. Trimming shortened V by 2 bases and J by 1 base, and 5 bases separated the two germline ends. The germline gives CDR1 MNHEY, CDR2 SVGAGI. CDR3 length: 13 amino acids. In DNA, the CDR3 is TGTGCCAGCAGTTACAGAGGGAACACTGAAGCTTTCTTT. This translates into CASSYRGNTEAFF.

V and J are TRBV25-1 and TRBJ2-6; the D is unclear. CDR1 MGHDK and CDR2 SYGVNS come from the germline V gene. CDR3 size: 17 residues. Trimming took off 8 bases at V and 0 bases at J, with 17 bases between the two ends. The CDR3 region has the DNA TGTGCCAGCCGTGTCCCCGGGCTGTGCTCTGGGGCCAACGTCCTGACTTTC. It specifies CASRVPGLCSGANVLTF.

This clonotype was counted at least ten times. The CDR3 spells CASRGTRNTEAFF. CDR3 bases: TGTGCCAGCAGGGGGACTCGAAACACTGAAGCTTTCTTT. The chain combines TRBV6-1 with TRBJ1-1, with D possibly TRBD1 on 5 matching bases. V gave up 6 bases and J gave up 2 bases, with 10 bases separating them. Germline CDR1 is MNHNS and CDR2 is SASEGT. This CDR3 is 13 amino acids long.

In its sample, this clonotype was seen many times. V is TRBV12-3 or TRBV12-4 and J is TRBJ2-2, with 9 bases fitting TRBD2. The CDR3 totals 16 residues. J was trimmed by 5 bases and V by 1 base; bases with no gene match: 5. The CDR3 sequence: CASSLGLAGSTGELFF. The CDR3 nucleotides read TGTGCCAGCAGTTTAGGGCTAGCGGGGAGTACCGGGGAGCTGTTTTTT.